The next 25 T cell receptor beta chains were all read from a single sample in a study of TET2 disruption in CD19-targeted CAR T cells. These receptors are not linked to any known antigen. As to treatment: autologous CTL019 cells: CD19 CAR with 4-1BB and CD3 zeta domains. The method was immunoSEQ multiplex PCR; TCRdb's version includes in-frame clones alone and lacks a portion of them. The sample totals fewer than 30,000 clones. This specimen consisted of CD8- CAR+ T cells sorted from cultured blood T cells, obtained for CD19 CAR T cell therapy. Subset described: CD8-negative CAR-positive T cells from the infusion product. The receptor set was obtained from a man aged 70-80 years with chronic lymphocytic leukemia.

For this clone: From the germline J gene comes the end of the CDR3, since the read stops 3 residues before it. The chain has TRBV19 and TRBJ2-4, with no clear D. CDR1 and CDR2 from the germline V gene are LNHDA and SQIVND (reference sequence). The CDR3 is 12 residues long. The CDR3 loop is CASRRANYGQYF. The part of the CDR3 DNA that was read is TGTGCCAGCCGGAGAGCTAACTATGGT.

The CDR3 region is CASSLGSTSGGYNEQFF. The DNA read from the CDR3 is TGTGCCAGCAGTTTAGGGAGCACTAGCGGGGGGTACAATGAG. V gene TRBV12-3 or TRBV12-4 combines with J gene TRBJ2-1, with TRBD2 matching 12 bases. The CDR3 end is not reached by the read, which stops 3 residues before it; the germline J gene fills it in. There are 17 residues in the CDR3. V gave up 1 base and J gave up 4 bases; unmatched junction bases: 5.

On this clone: The CDR3 end lies 3 residues beyond the end of the read and is filled in from the germline J gene. The rearrangement links TRBV30 to TRBJ1-5; possible D gene TRBD1, 6 bases. The V end was cut by 5 bases, the J end by 5 bases, with 13 bases between. The CDR3 totals 13 residues. The germline V gene has CDR1 GTSNPN and CDR2 SVGIG (reference sequence). CDR3 residues: CAWSRGGDQPQHF. The CDR3 bases that were read are TGTGCCTGGTCCAGGGGAGGGGATCAGCCC.

As regards this clone: Read coverage stops 3 residues before the CDR3 terminus; the germline J gene supplies the remainder. This chain uses TRBV6-4 with TRBJ2-3, with 9 positions matching TRBD1. Germline CDR1 and CDR2: MRHNA and SNTAGT. The CDR3 totals 16 residues. V was clipped by 4 bases and J by 0 bases; unmatched bases: 5. CDR3 sequence: CASSALDRGSTDTQYF. The CDR3 DNA, read in part, is TGTGCCAGCAGTGCCTTGGACAGGGGCAGCACAGATACG.

About this clone itself: The read ends 3 residues before the CDR3 terminus; that terminus is restored from the germline J gene. The V and J genes are TRBV7-8 and TRBJ1-6; TRBD1 might be the D (6 bases). V lost 1 base and J 7 bases, leaving 11 bases between the germline ends. The CDR3 runs to 15 residues. The germline CDR1 and CDR2 sequences are SGHVS and FQNEAQ. The sequenced part of the CDR3 DNA is TGTGCCAGCAGCTTAGGTGGCAGGGGAAATTCACCC. It encodes CASSLGGRGNSP. The whole CDR3 region reads CASSLGGRGNSPLHF.

This clone is deemed medium-sized by its frequency. Partial CDR3 DNA: TGTGCCAGCAGCCTATCCGGGACAGGGGGCTCCAGCGGCACAGATACG. Translation gives CASSLSGTGGSSGTDT. The whole CDR3 region reads CASSLSGTGGSSGTDTQYF. V is TRBV4-2 and J is TRBJ2-3; 12 bases map to TRBD1. The CDR3 extends 3 residues past the end of the read, so its final part is completed from the germline J gene. The CDR3 spans 19 residues. With V trimmed by 4 bases and J by 1 base, 12 bases remained unmatched. CDR1 is LGHNA, CDR2 YNFKEQ, per germline.

Comment on this clone: The read stops 3 residues short of the end of the CDR3; the missing end is completed from the germline J gene. The rearrangement joins TRBV19 to TRBJ2-4; 7 positions match TRBD1. The CDR3 runs 17 residues. Looked up from germline, CDR1 is LNHDA and CDR2 is SQIVND (reference sequence). The CDR3 protein is CASSIRKEGTATDGQYF. The sequenced CDR3 bases are TGTGCCAGTAGTATAAGGAAAGAGGGGACAGCCACGGATGGT.

About this clone: Read sequence stops 3 residues before the CDR3 end, and the germline J gene provides the missing end. The rearrangement joins TRBV7-9 to TRBJ2-2; TRBD2 matches 11 bases. From germline, CDR1 is SEHNR and CDR2 FQNEAQ (reference sequence). The CDR3 runs 15 residues. V shed 5 bases and J 4 bases; nucleotides not matched to a gene: 3. The CDR3 bases that were read are TGTGCCAGCAGCCCTAGCGGGGGGTTCACCGGGGAG. This gives the protein CASSPSGGFTGE. The full-length CDR3 reads as CASSPSGGFTGELFF. Complete variable domain (other parts from reference TRBV7-9 and TRBJ2-2): DTGVSQNPRHKITKRGQNVTFRCDPISEHNRLYWYRQTLGQGPEFLTYFQNEAQLEKSRLLSDRFSAERPKGSFSTLEIQRTEQGDSAMYLCASSPSGGFTGELFFGEGSRLTVL.

With respect to this clone: The DNA ends 3 residues before the CDR3 does, and the rest of the CDR3 is filled in from the germline J gene. In the same sample, other DNA sequences code for this CDR3. This rearrangement joins TRBV7-9 to TRBJ1-1; a weak D match, TRBD1 (5 bases). The CDR3 sequence is 12 residues long. The germline CDR1 and CDR2 sequences are SEHNR and FQNEAQ (reference sequence). CDR3 in amino acids: CASSSGTPPAFF. CDR3 DNA, as far as it was read: TGTGCCAGCAGCAGCGGGACTCCCCCC.

About this clone: Read data end 3 residues before the CDR3 end; the end is taken from the germline J gene. V gene TRBV18 combines with J gene TRBJ1-1; 10 bases match TRBD1. V lost 3 bases, J lost 6 bases, and 10 bases stayed unmatched. CDR1 KGHSH and CDR2 LQKENI come from the germline V gene. CDR3 length: 16 amino acids. CDR3 region: CASSPGTGAGRPEAFF. The part of the CDR3 DNA that was read is TGTGCCAGCTCACCGGGGACAGGGGCGGGGAGACCTGAA.

To note about this clone: The read comes to an end 3 residues before the CDR3 does, leaving the germline J gene to fill in the end. The chain recombines TRBV7-2 with TRBJ2-3; 9 nucleotides match TRBD1. Germline V lookup: CDR1 SGHTA, CDR2 FQGNSA. This CDR3 comprises 15 residues. After removal of 2 bases from V and 4 bases from J, the junction contained 4 bases not matched to a gene. CDR3 sequence: CASSLRGQGSDTQYF. The CDR3 DNA, read in part, is TGTGCCAGCAGCTTAAGGGGACAGGGTTCAGATACG.

CDR3 loop: CASSTLAGSYYNYTF. The part of the CDR3 DNA that was read is TGTGCCAGTAGTACACTAGCGGGGAGCTACTACAAC. V and J are TRBV19 and TRBJ1-2; the D is unclear. The read finishes 3 residues shy of the CDR3 end, and the germline J gene is used to complete it. The germline V gene has CDR1 LNHDA and CDR2 SQIVND (reference sequence). This CDR3 comprises 15 residues.

As to this clone: The sequenced fragment ends 3 residues before the CDR3 boundary, so the rest is inferred from the germline J gene. The chain joins TRBV6-2 or TRBV6-3 to TRBJ1-1; 11 nucleotides align to TRBD1. The CDR3 consists of 14 residues. Germline V gives CDR1 MNHEY, CDR2 SVGEGT. Losses at the gene ends were 6 bases for V and 4 bases for J; bases not matched to a gene: 4. The DNA read from the CDR3 is TGTGCCAGCAGCCGGACAGGGGGCCGCACTGAA. Protein sequence: CASSRTGGRTE. Given in full, the CDR3 is CASSRTGGRTEAFF.

In regard to this clone: The read ends 3 residues shy of where the CDR3 ends; the end is completed using the germline J gene. The J gene is TRBJ2-1, the V gene TRBV19, with D maybe TRBD1 (6 bases). V was cut by 6 bases and J by 2 bases, with 17 bases left in between. The CDR3 consists of 16 residues. Germline loops: CDR1 LNHDA, CDR2 SQIVND (reference sequence). The CDR3 DNA, read in part, is TGTGCCAGTAGAGACCCCGGGACACCAGCCTACAATGAG. Amino acids: CASRDPGTPAYNE. The full-length CDR3 reads as CASRDPGTPAYNEQFF.

Worth noting for this clone: From the germline J gene comes the end of the CDR3, since the read stops 3 residues before it. The chain combines TRBV19 with TRBJ1-1, with D unresolved. CDR1 and CDR2 (germline): LNHDA, SQIVND (reference sequence). The V end lost 6 bases, the J end lost 3 bases, and 11 bases lay between the germline ends. The CDR3 extends over 13 amino acids. The sequenced CDR3 bases are TGTGCCAGTAGCCGCCTTAGGGACACTGAA. It yields the protein CASSRLRDTE. The whole CDR3 protein reads CASSRLRDTEAFF.

Worth noting for this clone: The read comes to an end 3 residues before the CDR3 does, leaving the germline J gene to fill in the end. The rearrangement uses TRBV7-2 and TRBJ1-2; TRBD1 is a possible D gene (5 bases). The CDR3 has 15 residues. Germline lookup yields CDR1 SGHTA and CDR2 FQGNSA. This CDR3 is CASSLIAGGTYDYTF. CDR3 DNA, as far as it was read: TGTGCCAGCAGCCTGATAGCGGGGGGGACCTACGAC.

Regarding this clone: The read gets to within 3 residues of the CDR3 end, and the germline J gene fills in the rest. The rearrangement joins TRBV18 to TRBJ1-1; perhaps TRBD1 as D (5 bases). The CDR3 runs to 14 residues. Looked up from germline, CDR1 is KGHSH and CDR2 is LQKENI. CDR3 region: CASSPAGTQETAFF. Partial CDR3 DNA: TGTGCCAGCTCACCGGCGGGGACTCAAGAGACC.

Regarding this clone: Read coverage stops 3 residues before the CDR3 terminus; the germline J gene supplies the remainder. The chain carries TRBV20-1 and TRBJ2-5; 8 nucleotides match TRBD1. Germline V gene sequence: CDR1 DFQATT, CDR2 SNEGSKA (reference sequence). CDR3 size: 14 residues. V lost 1 base and J lost 5; bases outside the gene matches: 6. The sequenced CDR3 bases are TGCAGTGCTAGAGGGACAGGGTCCGGGGAGACC. It specifies CSARGTGSGET. In full, the CDR3 reads CSARGTGSGETQYF.

For this clone: The CDR3 end falls 3 residues outside the read, so it is completed with the germline J gene. This sample also contains other DNA sequences that code for the same CDR3. The rearrangement joins TRBV7-9 to TRBJ1-5; D unresolved. Trimming stripped 5 bases from V and 0 bases from J, with 11 bases between. The CDR3 has 15 residues. The V gene's germline CDR1 is SEHNR and CDR2 FQNEAQ (reference sequence). CDR3 bases read: TGTGCCAGCAGCCTAGACCGGGGTAGCAATCAGCCC. This encodes CASSLDRGSNQP. The whole CDR3 protein is CASSLDRGSNQPQHF. Full variable domain (outside the CDR3, taken from reference TRBV7-9 and TRBJ1-5): DTGVSQNPRHKITKRGQNVTFRCDPISEHNRLYWYRQTLGQGPEFLTYFQNEAQLEKSRLLSDRFSAERPKGSFSTLEIQRTEQGDSAMYLCASSLDRGSNQPQHFGDGTRLSIL.

Notes on this clone: The CDR3 is cut off 3 residues early in the read; its end comes from the germline J gene. The rearrangement links TRBV3-1 (or the pseudogene TRBV3-2) to TRBJ2-3; D is ambiguous. V lost 1 base to trimming and J lost 4 bases, with 12 bases between them. CDR1 and CDR2 from the germline V gene are LGHDT and YNNKEL (reference sequence). The CDR3 is 15 residues long. The CDR3 loop reads CASSQAVIASDTQYF. The part of the CDR3 DNA that was read is TGTGCCAGCAGCCAAGCGGTAATAGCTTCAGATACG.

The chain's CDR3 is CATRQMGRVDGYTF. The covered CDR3 bases are TGTGCCACCAGACAAATGGGCAGGGTCGATGGC. This rearrangement joins TRBV15 to TRBJ1-2; tentative D call: TRBD1 (5 bases). The sequenced fragment ends 3 residues before the CDR3 boundary, so the rest is inferred from the germline J gene. Germline-derived CDR1 and CDR2 are LNHNV and YYDKDF (reference sequence). CDR3 length: 14 amino acids. Trimming took 6 bases from V and 6 from J, leaving 17 bases between them.

Note on this clone: Coverage ceases 3 residues before the CDR3 finishes, and the germline J gene fills in the end. The J gene is TRBJ1-1, the V gene TRBV18; D not resolved. This CDR3 has 12 residues. The germline V gene encodes CDR1 KGHSH and CDR2 LQKENI. Incomplete CDR3 DNA: TGTGCCAGCTCACCTAGGGTGCAGACG. It is translated as CASSPRVQT. The whole CDR3 sequence reads CASSPRVQTAFF. The full variable domain, completed using reference TRBV18 and TRBJ1-1, is NAGVMQNPRHLVRRRGQEARLRCSPMKGHSHVYWYRQLPEEGLKFMVYLQKENIIDESGMPKERFSAEFPKEGPSILRIQQVVRGDSAAYFCASSPRVQTAFFGQGTRLTVV.

As regards this clone: The read ends 3 residues early relative to the CDR3; the germline J gene fills the gap. This sequence joins TRBV20-1 and TRBJ2-3, with D possibly TRBD1 on 5 matching bases. The CDR3 covers 15 residues. V lost 0 bases and J 0 bases, leaving 10 bases between the germline ends. Germline CDR1 reads DFQATT; CDR2 reads SNEGSKA (reference sequence). The CDR3 loop is CSARDVGLSTDTQYF. The CDR3 DNA, read in part, is TGCAGTGCTAGAGATGTGGGGCTGAGCACAGATACG.

Remarks on this clone: The read stops 3 residues short of the end of the CDR3; the missing end is completed from the germline J gene. The chain links TRBV6-1 to TRBJ1-1; no definite D call. CDR3 size: 15 residues. Germline V CDR1 and CDR2: MNHNS, SASEGT. CDR3 bases read: TGTGCCAGCAGTGAATCGTTTGACAACCAAGAGACA. Amino acid sequence: CASSESFDNQET. The whole CDR3 protein is CASSESFDNQETAFF.

Points on this clone: Coverage ceases 3 residues before the CDR3 finishes, and the germline J gene fills in the end. The chain links TRBV29-1 to TRBJ2-4, with TRBD1 identical over 7 bases. CDR3 length: 12 residues. Germline CDR1 SQVTM, CDR2 ANQGSEA. The sequenced CDR3 bases are TGCAGCGCTAAACAGGGGTCGGAGACT. This sequence encodes CSAKQGSET. The complete CDR3 reads CSAKQGSETQYF.